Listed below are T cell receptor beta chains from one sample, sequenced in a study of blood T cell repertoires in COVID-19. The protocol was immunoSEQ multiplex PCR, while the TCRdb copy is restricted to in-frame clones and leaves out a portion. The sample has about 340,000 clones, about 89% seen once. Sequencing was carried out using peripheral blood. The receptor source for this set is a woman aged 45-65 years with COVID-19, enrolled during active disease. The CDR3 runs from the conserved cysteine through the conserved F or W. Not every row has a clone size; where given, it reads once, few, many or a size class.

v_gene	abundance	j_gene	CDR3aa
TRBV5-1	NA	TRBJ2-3	CASMGRLAGSTDTQYF
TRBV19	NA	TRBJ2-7	CASSSMSEQYF
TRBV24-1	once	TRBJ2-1	CATSEASGTGKYNEQFF
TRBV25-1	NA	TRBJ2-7	CASRDPASGYEQYF
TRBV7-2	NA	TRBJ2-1	CASSPRTSGNNEQFF
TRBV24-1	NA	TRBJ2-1	CATSGRAYNEQFF
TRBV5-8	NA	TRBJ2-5	CASSQGQGSIETQYF
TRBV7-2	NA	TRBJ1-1	CASSSNRGTEAFF
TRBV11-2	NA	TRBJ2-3	CASSSKGVPHTDTQYF
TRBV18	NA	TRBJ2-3	CASSPIQGPRTDTQYF
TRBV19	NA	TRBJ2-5	CASSIVAEETQYF
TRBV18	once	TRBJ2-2	CASSPSRGRTGELFF
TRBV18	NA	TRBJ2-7	CASSPKTAYEQYF
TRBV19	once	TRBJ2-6	CASSMGSRVAGANVLTF
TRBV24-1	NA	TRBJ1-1	CAGELVKMNTEAFF
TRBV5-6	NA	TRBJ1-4	CASSPSGHDNEKLFF
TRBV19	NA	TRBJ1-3	CASLQTGARNTIYF
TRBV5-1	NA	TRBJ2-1	CASSPGLAGRNEQFF
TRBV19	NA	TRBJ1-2	CASSEMGQVLNYGYTF
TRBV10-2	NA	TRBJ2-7	CASSEGLAGVSYEQYF
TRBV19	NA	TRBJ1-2	CASRTGQGDYGYTF
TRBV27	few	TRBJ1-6	CASRAGQSRGNSPLHF
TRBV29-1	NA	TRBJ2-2	CSVEDRNSGRVGELFF
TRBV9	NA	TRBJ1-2	CASSVAQGLYGYTF
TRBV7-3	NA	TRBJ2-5	CASSRAGGPSETQYF
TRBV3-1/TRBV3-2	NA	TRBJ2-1	CASSQGLAGPYNEQFF
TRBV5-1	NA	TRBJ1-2	CASSSQGGNYGYTF
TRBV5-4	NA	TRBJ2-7	CASSRGLAGDSYEQYF
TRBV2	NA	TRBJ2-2	CASRQYSFGELFF
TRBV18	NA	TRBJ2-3	CASSPQWGPKDTQYF
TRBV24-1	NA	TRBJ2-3	CATSDSGWSGSTQYF
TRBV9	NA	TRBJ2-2	CASSVGTPNTGELFF
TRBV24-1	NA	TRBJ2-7	CATSDGQGLVEQYF
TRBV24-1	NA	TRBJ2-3	CATGPGQGYTDTQYF
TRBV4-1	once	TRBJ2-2	CASSQDWRELFF
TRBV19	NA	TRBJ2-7	CASSISSGRRPYEQYF
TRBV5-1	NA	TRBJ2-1	CASSFSGTTGNEQFF
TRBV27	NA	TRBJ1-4	CASSSRTGLGEKLFF